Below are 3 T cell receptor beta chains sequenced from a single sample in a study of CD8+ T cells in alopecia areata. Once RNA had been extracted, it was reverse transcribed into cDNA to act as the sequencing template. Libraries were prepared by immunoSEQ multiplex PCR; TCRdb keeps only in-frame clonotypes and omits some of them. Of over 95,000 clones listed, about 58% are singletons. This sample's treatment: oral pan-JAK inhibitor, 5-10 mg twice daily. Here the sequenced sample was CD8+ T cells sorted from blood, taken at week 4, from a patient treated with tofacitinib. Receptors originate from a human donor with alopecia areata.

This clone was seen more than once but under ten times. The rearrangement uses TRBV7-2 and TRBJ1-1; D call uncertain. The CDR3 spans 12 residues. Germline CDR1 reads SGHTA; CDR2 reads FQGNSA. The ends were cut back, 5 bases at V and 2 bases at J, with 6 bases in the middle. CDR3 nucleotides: TGTGCCAGCAGCCCCGATAACACTGAAGCTTTCTTT. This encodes CASSPDNTEAFF. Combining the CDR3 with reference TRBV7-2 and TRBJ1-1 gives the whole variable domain GAGVSQSPSNKVTEKGKDVELRCDPISGHTALYWYRQSLGQGLEFLIYFQGNSAPDKSGLPSDRFSAERTGGSVSTLTIQRTQQEDSAVYLCASSPDNTEAFFGQGTRLTVV.

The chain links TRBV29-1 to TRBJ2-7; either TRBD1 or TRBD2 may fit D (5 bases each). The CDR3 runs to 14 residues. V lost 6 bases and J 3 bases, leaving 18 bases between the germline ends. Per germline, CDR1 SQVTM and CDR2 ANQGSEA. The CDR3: CSVEWDDRNYEQYF. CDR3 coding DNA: TGCAGCGTAGAATGGGACGATCGGAACTACGAGCAGTACTTC.

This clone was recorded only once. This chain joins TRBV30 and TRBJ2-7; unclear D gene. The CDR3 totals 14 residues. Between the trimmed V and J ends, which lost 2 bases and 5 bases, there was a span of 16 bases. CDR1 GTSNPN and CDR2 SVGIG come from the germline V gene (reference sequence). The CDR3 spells CAWSWGYGVDEQYF. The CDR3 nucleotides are TGTGCCTGGAGTTGGGGATATGGAGTGGACGAGCAGTACTTC.